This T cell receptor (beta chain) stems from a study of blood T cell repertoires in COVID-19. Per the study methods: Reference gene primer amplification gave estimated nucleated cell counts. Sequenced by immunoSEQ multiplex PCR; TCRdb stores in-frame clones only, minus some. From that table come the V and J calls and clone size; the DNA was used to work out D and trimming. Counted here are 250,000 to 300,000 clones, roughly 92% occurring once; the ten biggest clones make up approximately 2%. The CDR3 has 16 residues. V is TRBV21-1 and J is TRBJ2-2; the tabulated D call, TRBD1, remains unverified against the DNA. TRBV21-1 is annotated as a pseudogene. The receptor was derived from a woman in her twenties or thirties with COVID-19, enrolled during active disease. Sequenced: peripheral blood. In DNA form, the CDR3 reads TGTGCCAGCAGCAAATGGGGACAAGCGAACACCGGGGAGCTGTTTTTT. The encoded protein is CASSKWGQANTGELFF.